The source of this T cell receptor beta chain is a study of blood T cell repertoires in COVID-19. For the study at large: T cells, B-cell-depleted T cells, or PBMCs supplied cDNA or gDNA.

Germline V gives CDR1 MDHEN, CDR2 SYDVKM. The CDR3 spans 15 residues. V gave up 6 bases and J gave up 1 base, with 15 bases separating them. Here immunoSEQ multiplex PCR was the method, and the copy in TCRdb shows in-frame clones only, minus some. The table records approximately 350,000 clones, 87% of them present only once. Input material: peripheral blood. The receptor's source is a woman aged 50 to 60 with COVID-19, enrolled during active disease. This chain links TRBV28 with TRBJ2-5; D is possibly TRBD1 (6 bases). CDR3: CASSPTGQIQETQYF. In DNA form, the CDR3 reads TGTGCCAGCAGCCCCACCGGACAGATCCAAGAGACCCAGTACTTC.